This T cell receptor (beta chain) was observed in a study of T cell repertoires in cytomegalovirus infection. TCRdb used MiXCR to reprocess the reads, holding one entry per CDR3 protein. The sample includes about 830,000 distinct CDR3 sequences, about 30% of them seen just once. On this clonotype itself: No antigen is known for it.

The CDR3 has 13 amino acids. V lost 3 bases and J 5 bases, leaving 10 bases between the germline ends. CDR1 and CDR2 (germline): MNHEY, SMNVEV (reference sequence). The sequencing used cultured CD8+ T cells from PBMCs, collected from culture after CMV antigen stimulation. V gene TRBV27 combines with J gene TRBJ1-2; D is undetermined. This receptor was obtained from a human donor in good health (CMV status not recorded). Some clones in this sample may be carry-over from other donors' samples. The CDR3 coding sequence is TGTGCCAGCAGTTTCGGGAGTACTTATGGCTACACCTTC. This encodes CASSFGSTYGYTF.